The 30 T cell receptor beta chains below were found in one sample sequenced in a study of blood T cell repertoires in COVID-19. The assay was immunoSEQ multiplex PCR, and TCRdb's table has in-frame clones only and misses some. This table holds 85,000 to 120,000 clones, approximately 80% found once. Sequences were obtained from peripheral blood. The source is a man aged 80 or over with COVID-19, enrolled during active disease.

V usage is TRBV6-5 and J usage is TRBJ1-6, with D tentatively TRBD1 (6 bases). CDR1 is MNHEY, CDR2 SVGAGI, per germline. The germline V and J ends were trimmed by 2 bases and 9 bases, with 14 bases remaining between them. The CDR3 sequence is 15 residues long. The CDR3 region is CASSYNTGPASPLHF. DNA of the CDR3: TGTGCCAGCAGTTACAACACAGGGCCCGCTTCACCCCTCCACTTT.

This clone came up a few times. The rearrangement links TRBV29-1 to TRBJ2-3; D remains unclear. CDR3 length: 13 residues. Germline V gene lookup returns CDR1 SQVTM and CDR2 ANQGSEA. V lost 3 bases and J 5 bases, leaving 12 bases between the germline ends. Here the CDR3 DNA reads TGCAGCGTTGACCTACAGAACGGAGATACGCAGTATTTT. Its protein is CSVDLQNGDTQYF.

This sequence joins TRBV15 and TRBJ1-3; D possibly corresponds to TRBD1 (5 bases). Germline CDR1 is LNHNV and CDR2 is YYDKDF (reference sequence). V was trimmed by 5 bases and J by 4 bases, leaving 21 bases between them. CDR3 length: 17 amino acids. This CDR3 reads CATSGPFQTASGNTIYF. CDR3 sequence (DNA): TGTGCCACCAGCGGGCCGTTCCAGACAGCGTCGGGAAACACCATATATTTT. Variable domain in full (rest from reference TRBV15 and TRBJ1-3): DAMVIQNPRYQVTQFGKPVTLSCSQTLNHNVMYWYQQKSSQAPKLLFHYYDKDFNNEADTPDNFQSRRPNTSFCFLDIRSPGLGDTAMYLCATSGPFQTASGNTIYFGEGSWLTVV.

This clone has just one count. The gene calls are TRBV5-1 and TRBJ2-3; D unresolved. The CDR3 covers 15 residues. V gave up 4 bases and J gave up 6 bases, with 18 bases separating them. Germline V gene lookup returns CDR1 SGHRS and CDR2 YFSETQ. For the CDR3, the DNA is TGCGCCAGCAGCCCCGTTTCCCCTACCGTGGATACGCAGTATTTT. Protein product: CASSPVSPTVDTQYF.

V gene TRBV2 combines with J gene TRBJ1-5; 9 nucleotides match TRBD1. Germline-derived CDR1 and CDR2 are SNHLY and FYNNEI. V was pared by 1 base and J by 8 bases, with 12 bases of the junction left unmatched. The CDR3 contains 17 residues. Here the CDR3 DNA reads TGTGCCAGCAGTGAAGTGGGAGTGAACAGGGGGCGCGAGCCCCAGCATTTT. It specifies CASSEVGVNRGREPQHF.

The chain recombines TRBV6-5 with TRBJ2-7; TRBD1 matches at 10 bases. J gave up 2 bases and V 6 bases, and 4 bases lay outside the gene matches. CDR1 is MNHEY, CDR2 SVGAGI, per germline. CDR3 length: 14 residues. CDR3 DNA sequence: TGTGCCAGCAGGCGGGACAGGGGTGCCTACGAGCAGTACTTC. The encoded protein is CASRRDRGAYEQYF.

The chain combines TRBV7-9 with TRBJ2-5; D possibly corresponds to TRBD2 (5 bases). There are 12 residues in the CDR3. Germline V gives CDR1 SEHNR, CDR2 FQNEAQ (reference sequence). V dropped 1 base and J dropped 10 bases, with 10 bases sitting between them. The CDR3 spells CASSLVGRGQYF. The CDR3, as DNA: TGTGCCAGCAGCTTAGTCGGTCGGGGCCAGTACTTC.

The chain links TRBV11-2 to TRBJ2-7; possible D gene TRBD1, 5 bases. Trimming took 0 bases from V and 0 from J, leaving 12 bases between them. Germline CDR1 and CDR2: SGHAT and FQNNGV. The CDR3 consists of 16 residues. The CDR3: CASSLDRGRISYEQYF. The CDR3 nucleotides read TGTGCCAGCAGCTTAGATAGGGGCAGGATCTCCTACGAGCAGTACTTC. Complete variable domain (other parts from reference TRBV11-2 and TRBJ2-7): EAGVAQSPRYKIIEKRQSVAFWCNPISGHATLYWYQQILGQGPKLLIQFQNNGVVDDSQLPKDRFSAERLKGVDSTLKIQPAKLEDSAVYLCASSLDRGRISYEQYFGPGTRLTVT.

The chain links TRBV19 to TRBJ1-2, with 12 bases that match TRBD1. The CDR3 consists of 16 residues. V was pared by 6 bases and J by 3 bases, with 8 bases of the junction left unmatched. The germline V gene encodes CDR1 LNHDA and CDR2 SQIVND (reference sequence). For the CDR3, the DNA is TGTGCCAGTAGCACCTCGGGACAGGGGGCAGACTATGGCTACACCTTC. Protein product: CASSTSGQGADYGYTF.

A few counts support this clone. The chain combines TRBV6-5 with TRBJ2-3; a possible D gene is TRBD1 (5 bases). V shed 2 bases and J shed 4 bases, with 16 bases lying between them. The germline V gene encodes CDR1 MNHEY and CDR2 SVGAGI. The length of the CDR3 is 16 residues. CDR3 sequence reads: CASSYRADIYPDTQYF. For the CDR3, the DNA is TGTGCCAGCAGTTACAGGGCGGACATTTACCCAGATACGCAGTATTTT.

The V call is TRBV5-8, the J call TRBJ2-7, with D maybe TRBD2 (6 bases). The V gene lost 0 bases and the J gene lost 2 bases, with 15 bases spanning the gap. The CDR3 totals 16 residues. Germline assignment: CDR1 SGHTS and CDR2 YDEGEE. The CDR3 protein is CASSLVPAGSPYEQYF. As DNA, the CDR3 is TGTGCCAGCAGCTTGGTGCCAGCGGGCTCCCCCTACGAGCAGTACTTC.

V usage is TRBV28 and J usage is TRBJ1-1; TRBD1 matches 8 bases. Trimming took 6 bases from V and 6 from J; bases not matched to a gene: 9. The CDR3 has 14 amino acids. The germline CDR1 and CDR2 sequences are MDHEN and SYDVKM. The CDR3 nucleotides are TGTGCCAGCAGCACGACAGGGGCGGTTCCTGAAGCTTTCTTT. Amino acid sequence: CASSTTGAVPEAFF.

This clone has just one count. The gene calls are TRBV30 and TRBJ2-5, with 7 bases that match TRBD2. The CDR3 sequence is 14 residues long. Trimming removed 4 bases from V and 0 bases from J; junction bases left unmatched: 5. Germline values: CDR1 GTSNPN, CDR2 SVGIG (reference sequence). CDR3 sequence reads: CAWKKRDYQETQYF. CDR3 sequence (DNA): TGTGCCTGGAAGAAGCGGGATTACCAAGAGACCCAGTACTTC.

This chain connects TRBV5-1 to TRBJ1-4; the D gene is possibly TRBD1 (6 bases). The CDR3 runs 15 residues. Germline V gives CDR1 SGHRS, CDR2 YFSETQ. Between the trimmed V and J ends, which lost 0 bases and 8 bases, there was a span of 14 bases. The CDR3 is CASSLVGGADEKLFF. As DNA, the CDR3 is TGCGCCAGCAGCTTGGTAGGGGGGGCAGACGAAAAACTGTTTTTT.

The rearrangement joins TRBV5-5 to TRBJ1-2; 11 bases agree with TRBD1. Germline trimming cut 4 bases from V and 0 bases from J; bases unmatched to any gene: 5. This CDR3 has 16 amino acids. CDR1 SGHKS and CDR2 YYEKEE come from the germline V gene (reference sequence). The CDR3 loop is CASSGGQGDANYGYTF. The CDR3 bases are TGTGCCAGCAGCGGGGGACAGGGGGATGCTAACTATGGCTACACCTTC.

This clone occurred once. The chain links TRBV28 to TRBJ1-5; D is undetermined. CDR1 and CDR2 from the germline V gene are MDHEN and SYDVKM. This CDR3 contains 14 residues. V was clipped by 1 base and J by 6 bases, with 10 bases between them. The CDR3 here is CASSLLEPGQPQHF. For the CDR3, the DNA is TGTGCCAGCAGTTTATTGGAGCCCGGTCAGCCCCAGCATTTT.

V usage is TRBV11-2 and J usage is TRBJ1-3; 7 bases align to TRBD1. The V and J ends lost 7 bases and 4 bases, in that order; junction bases with no gene match: 10. This CDR3 has 15 amino acids. CDR1 and CDR2 from the germline V gene are SGHAT and FQNNGV. CDR3 sequence reads: CASTQTGVGGNTIYF. CDR3 nucleotides: TGTGCCAGCACCCAAACAGGGGTAGGAGGAAACACCATATATTTT. The entire variable domain, with the rest obtained from reference TRBV11-2 and TRBJ1-3, is as follows: EAGVAQSPRYKIIEKRQSVAFWCNPISGHATLYWYQQILGQGPKLLIQFQNNGVVDDSQLPKDRFSAERLKGVDSTLKIQPAKLEDSAVYLCASTQTGVGGNTIYFGEGSWLTVV.

This clone was picked up a small number of times. The rearrangement links TRBV18 to TRBJ1-2, with 10 bases that match TRBD1. The CDR3 totals 15 residues. V dropped 4 bases and J dropped 8; count of bases not matched to a gene: 10. In germline, CDR1 is KGHSH, CDR2 LQKENI. CDR3 protein: CASSLYGQGVEGYTF. The CDR3 DNA is TGTGCCAGCTCACTCTACGGACAGGGGGTAGAAGGCTACACCTTC.

This clone was found a few times. The J gene is TRBJ1-1, the V gene TRBV4-2; D perhaps matches TRBD1 (5 bases). The CDR3 is 15 residues long. Germline loops: CDR1 LGHNA, CDR2 YNFKEQ. With 4 bases removed from V and 4 bases from J, the gap between germline ends came to 16 bases. The CDR3 loop is CASSPGAGQVTEAFF. In nucleotides, the CDR3 is TGTGCCAGCAGCCCTGGGGCAGGGCAGGTCACTGAAGCTTTCTTT.

In its sample, this clone was seen a few times. This rearrangement joins TRBV6-1 to TRBJ2-3; the D gene is possibly TRBD2 (6 bases). CDR3 length: 17 amino acids. The germline CDR1 and CDR2 sequences are MNHNS and SASEGT. Trimming took 2 bases from V and 3 from J, leaving 18 bases between them. The CDR3 DNA is TGTGCCAGCAGTGAATGGGGTGGAGGGGAAAGGACAGATACGCAGTATTTT. Translation: CASSEWGGGERTDTQYF.

The rearrangement uses TRBV7-8 and TRBJ2-7; 7 bases are a match to TRBD2. Germline CDR1 is SGHVS and CDR2 is FQNEAQ. The CDR3 length is 14 residues. V trimming: 0 bases; J trimming: 4 bases; junction bases outside the gene matches: 3. CDR3 sequence (DNA): TGTGCCAGCAGCTTAGCTGGGGGGGGGTACGAGCAGTACTTC. It yields the protein CASSLAGGGYEQYF. Full variable domain (missing parts from reference TRBV7-8 and TRBJ2-7): GAGVSQSPRYKVAKRGQDVALRCDPISGHVSLFWYQQALGQGPEFLTYFQNEAQLDKSGLPSDRFFAERPEGSVSTLKIQRTQQEDSAVYLCASSLAGGGYEQYFGPGTRLTVT.

The chain joins TRBV5-1 to TRBJ1-1, with D perhaps matching TRBD1 (6 bases). Germline assignment: CDR1 SGHRS and CDR2 YFSETQ. The CDR3 length is 14 residues. The V end lost 4 bases, the J end lost 5 bases, and 15 bases lay between the germline ends. Written as DNA, the CDR3 is TGCGCCAGCAGCGAACCACAGGGTTATACTGAAGCTTTCTTT. Its translation is CASSEPQGYTEAFF. Filled out from reference TRBV5-1 and TRBJ1-1, the complete variable domain reads KAGVTQTPRYLIKTRGQQVTLSCSPISGHRSVSWYQQTPGQGLQFLFEYFSETQRNKGNFPGRFSGRQFSNSRSEMNVSTLELGDSALYLCASSEPQGYTEAFFGQGTRLTVV.

V is TRBV28 and J is TRBJ2-1; 9 nucleotides align to TRBD1. CDR1 and CDR2 from the germline V gene are MDHEN and SYDVKM. The CDR3 totals 14 residues. After removal of 11 bases from V and 4 bases from J, the junction contained 9 bases not matched to a gene. The CDR3 here is CAVLTGTGYNEQFF. CDR3 coding DNA: TGTGCCGTACTTACCGGGACAGGGTACAATGAGCAGTTCTTC.

V gene TRBV10-3 combines with J gene TRBJ2-7; a possible D gene is TRBD1 (5 bases). The CDR3 is 15 amino acids. Trimming pared 5 bases from V and 2 bases from J, leaving 16 bases between. Germline CDR1 and CDR2: ENHRY and SYGVKD. CDR3 in DNA: TGTGCCATCAGTAGCGACGGACACAAGCCCTACGAGCAGTACTTC. Encoded protein: CAISSDGHKPYEQYF.

The chain joins TRBV7-9 to TRBJ2-7; TRBD1 aligns across 9 bases. This CDR3 has 14 amino acids. Germline CDR1 SEHNR, CDR2 FQNEAQ (reference sequence). The J segment lost 6 bases and the V segment lost 5 bases, leaving 8 bases of the junction unmatched. DNA of the CDR3: TGTGCCAGCAGCCCGGGGACAGGGAGCCGCGAGCAGTACTTC. It codes for CASSPGTGSREQYF. The whole variable domain, filled in from reference TRBV7-9 and TRBJ2-7, reads DTGVSQNPRHKITKRGQNVTFRCDPISEHNRLYWYRQTLGQGPEFLTYFQNEAQLEKSRLLSDRFSAERPKGSFSTLEIQRTEQGDSAMYLCASSPGTGSREQYFGPGTRLTVT.

The V call is TRBV2, the J call TRBJ1-5; D is uncertain. In germline, CDR1 is SNHLY, CDR2 FYNNEI. Trimming took off 2 bases at V and 0 bases at J, with 8 bases between the two ends. This CDR3 has 15 amino acids. The CDR3 bases are TGTGCCAGCAGTGAAATCGGTTATAGCAATCAGCCCCAGCATTTT. This codes for CASSEIGYSNQPQHF.

V is TRBV7-3 and J is TRBJ1-2; D gene unclear. V gave up 5 bases and J gave up 6 bases, with 19 bases separating them. Germline loops: CDR1 SGHTA, CDR2 FQGTGA. The CDR3 is made up of 15 amino acids. The CDR3 DNA reads as TGTGCCAGCAGCCCGGGAGGGATCTGGGATGATGGCTACACCTTC. Its translation is CASSPGGIWDDGYTF.

The sample holds a few counts of this clone. The same CDR3 also results from other DNA sequences found in this sample. This rearrangement joins TRBV6-5 to TRBJ2-5; possible D gene TRBD2, 5 bases. Trimming took 2 bases from V and 5 from J, leaving 6 bases between them. The CDR3 sequence is 12 residues long. Germline V gives CDR1 MNHEY, CDR2 SVGAGI. DNA of the CDR3: TGTGCCAGCAGTTACCCGGGGGAGACCCAGTACTTC. Its protein product is CASSYPGETQYF.

V gene TRBV2 combines with J gene TRBJ2-1; D gene uncertain. Deletions cut 3 bases from V and 15 bases from J, with 15 bases between. CDR3 length: 12 amino acids. CDR1 and CDR2 from the germline V gene are SNHLY and FYNNEI. The CDR3 DNA reads as TGTGCCAGCAGTGATAGCCAGCCCACTCCGTTCTTC. Translation gives CASSDSQPTPFF.

CDR3 loop: CASGRASEYNEQFF. CDR3 sequence (DNA): TGTGCCAGCGGAAGGGCTAGCGAATACAATGAGCAGTTCTTC. This chain connects TRBV3-1 (or the pseudogene TRBV3-2) to TRBJ2-1; possible D gene TRBD2, 6 bases. Trimming pared 8 bases from V and 4 bases from J, leaving 15 bases between. This CDR3 spans 14 amino acids. Germline CDR1 reads LGHDT; CDR2 reads YNNKEL (reference sequence).